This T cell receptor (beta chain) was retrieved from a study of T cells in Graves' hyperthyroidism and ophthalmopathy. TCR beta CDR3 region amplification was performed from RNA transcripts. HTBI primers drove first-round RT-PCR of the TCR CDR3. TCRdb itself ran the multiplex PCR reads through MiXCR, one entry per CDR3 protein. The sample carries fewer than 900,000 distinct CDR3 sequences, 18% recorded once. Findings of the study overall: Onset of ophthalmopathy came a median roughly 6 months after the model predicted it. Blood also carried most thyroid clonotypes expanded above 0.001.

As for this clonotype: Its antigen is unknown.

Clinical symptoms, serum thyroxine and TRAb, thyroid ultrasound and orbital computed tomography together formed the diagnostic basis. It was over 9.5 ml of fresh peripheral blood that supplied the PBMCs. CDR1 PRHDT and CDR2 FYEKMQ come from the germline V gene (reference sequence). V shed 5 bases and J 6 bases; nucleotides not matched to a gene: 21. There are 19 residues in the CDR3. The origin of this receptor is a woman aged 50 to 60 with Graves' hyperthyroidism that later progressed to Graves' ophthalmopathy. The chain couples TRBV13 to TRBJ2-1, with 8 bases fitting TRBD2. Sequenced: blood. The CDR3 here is CASSNSGGGGPFSFNEQFF. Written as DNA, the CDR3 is TGTGCCAGCAGCAATTCTGGAGGCGGGGGGCCTTTTTCGTTCAATGAGCAGTTCTTC.